Included here is one T cell receptor beta chain sequence, with context. Its antigen remains unidentified. TCRdb re-called the PCR reads through MiXCR, storing one row per CDR3 protein. The table lists a few hundred thousand distinct CDR3 sequences, roughly a quarter of them singletons. These data originate in a study of molecular identifiers for immune sequencing clone quantification. Findings and limits, study-wide: In naive cells, under 1% of molecules belonged to clones above 20 RNA copies, against over 98% in effector cells.

The CDR3 has 16 amino acids. Trimming took 4 bases from V and 6 from J, leaving 19 bases between them. Germline V CDR1 and CDR2: MNHNS, SASEGT. This receptor was obtained from a human donor in good health. Some libraries in this study had Jurkat cell RNA spiked in. Sequencing used naive CD8+ T cells from blood, with Jurkat cell RNA spiked in. Subset described: FACS-sorted CD8+CD4-CCR7+CD45RA+ naive T cells. The V and J genes are TRBV6-1 and TRBJ1-5; D is possibly TRBD1 (6 bases). For the CDR3, the DNA is TGTGCCAGCAGTGCTGAGGACAGAGCTTCGCGTCAGCCCCAGCATTTT. Translated: CASSAEDRASRQPQHF.